The rows below give T cell receptor beta chains drawn from one sample of a study of shared clonotypes between healthy human individuals. TCRdb's table, derived via immunoSEQ multiplex PCR, lists solely in-frame clones and lacks some. The repertoire has roughly 2.5 million clones, around 90% of them found once; the top ten carry 0.13% to 0.15%. Sequences were obtained from naive CD4+ T cells sorted from blood. These receptors all stem from a man younger than 35 in good health. Each CDR3 is given with its conserved first and last residue. D genes are given only for firm matches. The size entry is marked missing in some rows and otherwise reads once, few, many or a size class.

clone_size j_call v_call d_call cdr3_length cdr3_aa cdr3_nt
- TRBJ2-3 TRBV9 TRBD2 14 CASRPSGWTDTQYF TGTGCCAGCAGACCTAGCGGGTGGACAGATACGCAGTATTTT
- TRBJ1-2 TRBV4-1 - 18 CASSQRRDVLDANYGYTF TGCGCCAGCAGCCAACGCAGGGACGTCCTCGATGCTAACTATGGCTACACCTTC
- TRBJ1-1 TRBV30 TRBD1 17 CAWSVDRTLTINTEAFF TGTGCCTGGAGTGTGGACAGGACCCTCACTATTAACACTGAAGCTTTCTTT
- TRBJ2-3 TRBV5-1 - 15 CASSFGTKGTDTQYF TGCGCCAGCAGCTTTGGGACAAAGGGCACAGATACGCAGTATTTT
- TRBJ1-1 TRBV7-9 - 15 CASSLAGARNTEAFF TGTGCCAGCAGCTTAGCCGGGGCGCGGAACACTGAAGCTTTCTTT
- TRBJ2-2 TRBV10-1 - 13 CASSEERGLRLFF TGCGCCAGCAGTGAGGAGAGGGGCCTCCGGCTGTTTTTT
- TRBJ1-1 TRBV10-3 - 14 CAISEGEENTEAFF TGTGCCATCAGTGAAGGTGAAGAGAACACTGAAGCTTTCTTT
- TRBJ1-3 TRBV30 TRBD1 13 CAWGLTGGNTIYF TGTGCCTGGGGGCTGACAGGGGGAAACACCATATATTTT
once TRBJ1-2 TRBV6-1 TRBD1 15 CASSEGRDRVYGYTF TGTGCCAGCAGTGAAGGGAGGGACAGGGTGTATGGCTACACCTTC
- TRBJ2-5 TRBV21-1 - 16 CASSKGKGPSRETQYF TGTGCCAGCAGCAAAGGTAAGGGACCGAGTCGGGAGACCCAGTACTTC
- TRBJ1-3 TRBV6-5 TRBD1 14 CASRNDRVGNTIYF TGTGCCAGCAGGAACGACAGGGTTGGAAACACCATATATTTT
- TRBJ2-5 TRBV9 TRBD2 23 CASSVGPWATGTSGSIVSETQYF TGTGCCAGCAGCGTAGGACCCTGGGCCACCGGGACTAGCGGGAGTATAGTGTCGGAGACCCAGTACTTC
- TRBJ1-4 TRBV30 - 15 CAWSPKVDRDEKLFF TGTGCCTGGAGCCCCAAGGTAGATAGGGATGAAAAACTGTTTTTT
- TRBJ2-2 TRBV7-2 TRBD2 17 CASHKRSGRAVPGELFF TGTGCCAGCCACAAGAGGAGCGGGAGGGCCGTACCCGGGGAGCTGTTTTTT
- TRBJ1-1 TRBV5-1 - 15 CASSLTKGGRTEAFF TGCGCCAGCAGCTTGACTAAGGGGGGAAGGACTGAAGCTTTCTTT
- TRBJ2-2 TRBV28 - 14 CASSLYRNTGELFF TGTGCCAGCAGTTTATACAGGAACACCGGGGAGCTGTTTTTT
- TRBJ2-1 TRBV6-5 - 13 CASKRSGVDEQFF TGTGCCAGTAAGCGGAGTGGGGTGGATGAGCAGTTCTTC
once TRBJ2-7 TRBV5-6 - 17 CASSLGLGGRLVNEQYF TGTGCCAGCAGCTTAGGCTTAGGGGGGCGACTGGTCAACGAGCAGTACTTC
- TRBJ1-5 TRBV6-1 - 13 CASIHRGNQPQHF TGTGCCAGCATACACAGGGGCAATCAGCCCCAGCATTTT
- TRBJ1-4 TRBV27 - 14 CASSLGWANEKLFF TGTGCCAGCAGTTTAGGGTGGGCTAATGAAAAACTGTTTTTT
- TRBJ1-2 TRBV6-4 - 12 CASRDTSYGYTF TGTGCCAGCCGGGACACCAGCTATGGCTACACCTTC
- TRBJ1-1 TRBV5-1 - 15 CASSFLVGMNTEAFF TGCGCCAGCAGCTTCCTGGTCGGGATGAACACTGAAGCTTTCTTT
- TRBJ2-3 TRBV10-3 - 14 CAISESQGIDTQYF TGTGCCATCAGTGAGTCGCAGGGGATAGATACGCAGTATTTT
- TRBJ2-7 TRBV7-2 - 15 CASSLRGGPSYEQYF TGTGCCAGCAGCTTGCGCGGGGGCCCATCCTACGAGCAGTACTTC
- TRBJ1-6 TRBV6-5 TRBD1 15 CASRGPGQGASPLHF TGTGCCAGCAGGGGACCGGGACAGGGAGCTTCACCCCTCCACTTT
once TRBJ1-6 TRBV10-3 - 15 CAIKGEGLYNSPLHF TGTGCCATCAAGGGAGAGGGGTTGTATAATTCACCCCTCCACTTT
- TRBJ2-1 TRBV6-7 TRBD2 15 CASRLLAGPYNEQFF TGTGCCAGCAGACTGCTAGCGGGACCCTACAATGAGCAGTTCTTC
- TRBJ2-7 TRBV10-3 - 13 CAISDTVGYEQYF TGTGCCATCAGTGACACGGTCGGCTACGAGCAGTACTTC
few TRBJ1-1 TRBV30 - 12 CAWSVRLGVAFF TGTGCCTGGAGTGTACGGTTGGGGGTAGCTTTCTTT
- TRBJ2-2 TRBV7-2 TRBD1 15 CASSLVGDSTGELFF TGTGCCAGCAGCTTAGTCGGGGACAGCACCGGGGAGCTGTTTTTT
- TRBJ1-4 TRBV28 - 16 CASSLEGLATNEKLFF TGTGCCAGCAGTTTAGAGGGGCTCGCAACTAATGAAAAACTGTTTTTT
- TRBJ2-1 TRBV5-4 TRBD2 16 CASSSGLAGVYNEQFF TGTGCCAGCAGCTCGGGCCTAGCGGGAGTATACAATGAGCAGTTCTTC
- TRBJ1-2 TRBV6-5 TRBD1 14 CASGDPGQNYGYTF TGTGCCAGCGGAGATCCGGGACAGAACTATGGCTACACCTTC
- TRBJ1-6 TRBV11-2 TRBD1 16 CASSSSRQGQGSPLHF TGTGCCAGCAGCTCAAGTAGACAGGGGCAGGGTTCACCCCTCCACTTT
- TRBJ2-3 TRBV6-5 - 16 CASSYGWGGGTDTQYF TGTGCCAGCAGTTACGGGTGGGGGGGCGGCACAGATACGCAGTATTTT
- TRBJ1-2 TRBV6-1 TRBD1 11 CASSWGQGYTF TGTGCCAGCAGTTGGGGACAGGGCTACACCTTC